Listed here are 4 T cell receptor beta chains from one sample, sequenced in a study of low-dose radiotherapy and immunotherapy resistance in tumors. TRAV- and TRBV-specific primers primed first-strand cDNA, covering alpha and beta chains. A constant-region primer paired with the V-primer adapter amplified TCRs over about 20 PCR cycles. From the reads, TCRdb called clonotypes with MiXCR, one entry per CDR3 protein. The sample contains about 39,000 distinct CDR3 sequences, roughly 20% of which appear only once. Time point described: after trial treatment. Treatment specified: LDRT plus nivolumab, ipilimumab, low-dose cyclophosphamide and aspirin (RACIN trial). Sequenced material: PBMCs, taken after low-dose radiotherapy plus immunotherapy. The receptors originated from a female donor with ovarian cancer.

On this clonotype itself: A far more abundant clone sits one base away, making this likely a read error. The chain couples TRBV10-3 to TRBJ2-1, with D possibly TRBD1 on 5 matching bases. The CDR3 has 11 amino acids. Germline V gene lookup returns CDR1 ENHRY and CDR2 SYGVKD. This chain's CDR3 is CAISLGHEQNF. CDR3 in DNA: TGTGCCATCAGTCTGGGGCACGAGCAGAACTTC.

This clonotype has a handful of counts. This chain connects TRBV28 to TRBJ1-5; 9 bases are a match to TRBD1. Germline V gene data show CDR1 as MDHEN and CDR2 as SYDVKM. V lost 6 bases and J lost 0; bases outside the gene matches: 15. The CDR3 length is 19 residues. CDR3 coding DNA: TGTGCCAGCAGCTTCGGACCGGGACAGGGCTACTATAGCAATCAGCCCCAGCATTTT. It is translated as CASSFGPGQGYYSNQPQHF.

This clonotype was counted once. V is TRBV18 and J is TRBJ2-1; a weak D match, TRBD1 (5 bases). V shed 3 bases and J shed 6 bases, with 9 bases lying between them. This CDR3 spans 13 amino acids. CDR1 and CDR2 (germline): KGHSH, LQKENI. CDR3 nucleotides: TGTGCCAGCTCACCCGACAGAGTCAATGAGCAGTTCTTC. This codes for CASSPDRVNEQFF.

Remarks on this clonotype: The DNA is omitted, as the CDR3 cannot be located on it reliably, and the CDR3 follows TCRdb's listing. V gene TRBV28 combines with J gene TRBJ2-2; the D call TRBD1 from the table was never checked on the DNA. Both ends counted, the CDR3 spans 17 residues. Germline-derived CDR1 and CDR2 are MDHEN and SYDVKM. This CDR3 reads CASSHFPLPTGELFFFF.